The text below deals with one T cell receptor (beta chain). Its specificity is not known. TCRdb reanalysed the 5' RACE reads using MiXCR and keeps one entry per CDR3 protein. The sample contains about 660,000 distinct CDR3 sequences, 8.6% of which appear only once. These data belong to a study of identical twins. Study findings and constraints: Models underestimated how often monozygotic twins shared out-of-frame TCR alpha. Rather than following the same donors, the conclusions depended on cross-sectional statistical analysis. It was possible that invariant MAIT and iNKT cells partly confounded the zero-insertion analyses. Fewer insertions marked abundant cord blood beta clonotypes; young adult naive trended weakly, memory not at all.

CDR1 SNHLY and CDR2 FYNNEI come from the germline V gene. Trimming stripped 7 bases from V and 3 bases from J, with 5 bases between. The CDR3 length is 11 residues. The data also belong to a second study, concerning yellow fever vaccine responses in identical twins.

The sequenced material came from PBMCs. The rearrangement uses TRBV2 and TRBJ2-3; D unclear. This TCR was sampled from a young woman in good health. The CDR3 protein is CASTVTDTQYF. For the CDR3, the DNA is TGTGCCAGCACGGTGACAGATACGCAGTATTTT.